The source of this TCR beta chain is a study of OX40 agonist ivuxolimab in advanced cancers. Overall study: Each dose-escalation patient presented with hepatocellular carcinoma, melanoma, renal cell or head and neck cancer. Among those treated, three patients had partial responses, one with hepatocellular carcinoma and two with cutaneous melanoma.

Study-wide results and limits: Among expanded peripheral T cells, antigen specificity went undetermined.

The CDR3 runs 14 residues. V lost 4 bases and J lost 5, with 14 bases in between. CDR1 and CDR2 from the germline V gene are MNHEY and SVGAGI. Blood got drawn at baseline, again on cycle 4 day 1, and then on cycle 7 day 1. A note on this clone: Its antigen is unidentified.

The assay was immunoSEQ multiplex PCR, and TCRdb's table has in-frame clones only and misses some. Here the sample spans approximately 50,000 clones, around nine tenths being singletons. The gene calls are TRBV6-5 and TRBJ1-1, with D tentatively TRBD1 (6 bases). Sequencing used CD4+ or CD8+ T cells sorted from blood, obtained in a trial of the OX40 agonist ivuxolimab. This clonotype was sampled from an adult with an advanced solid tumor such as melanoma, head and neck, liver or kidney cancer. The CDR3 coding sequence is TGTGCCAGCAGTTTAACAGGGAGTGGGACTGAAGCTTTCTTT. Its translation: CASSLTGSGTEAFF.